The 24 T cell receptor beta chains listed next were all sequenced from one sample in a study of cytomegalovirus exposure and HLA in healthy donors. A multiplex PCR was run with 60 Vbeta primers and 13 Jbeta primers. Produced via immunoSEQ multiplex PCR; TCRdb's table is partial and in-frame only. The table lists some 120,000 clones, about four fifths of them singletons. Input material: PBMCs. The receptors originated from a woman in her 40s in good health and CMV-seronegative.

This sequence joins TRBV27 and TRBJ2-7; no clear D gene. Germline assignment: CDR1 MNHEY and CDR2 SMNVEV (reference sequence). The CDR3 loop spans 14 amino acids. The V end lost 5 bases, the J end lost 1 base, and 12 bases lay between the germline ends. DNA of the CDR3: TGTGCCAGCAGTCCAACTCAGGTGTCCTACGAGCAGTACTTC. Encoded protein: CASSPTQVSYEQYF.

This chain joins TRBV18 and TRBJ1-5; 7 nucleotides agree with TRBD1. With 2 bases clipped from V and 0 bases from J, the junction kept 7 bases outside the gene matches. Germline CDR1 KGHSH, CDR2 LQKENI. CDR3 length equals 17 residues. CDR3 protein: CASSPSEGAHSNQPQHF. The CDR3 DNA sequence: TGTGCCAGCTCACCAAGCGAGGGGGCTCATAGCAATCAGCCCCAGCATTTT.

The chain links TRBV10-2 to TRBJ1-3; a weak D match, TRBD1 (6 bases). This CDR3 contains 17 residues. The V and J ends lost 4 bases and 4 bases respectively, with 20 bases between them. Germline values: CDR1 WSHSY, CDR2 SAAADI. The CDR3 spells CASSVGGAQTSGNTIYF. For the CDR3, the DNA is TGCGCCAGCAGTGTCGGGGGGGCGCAGACGTCGGGAAACACCATATATTTT.

V usage is TRBV2 and J usage is TRBJ1-1; D is perhaps TRBD1 (5 bases). Trimming removed 8 bases at V and 3 bases at J, with 16 bases between. The germline V gene encodes CDR1 SNHLY and CDR2 FYNNEI. This CDR3 spans 14 amino acids. CDR3 residues: CASFSQGLDTEAFF. CDR3 DNA sequence: TGTGCCAGCTTTAGTCAGGGACTGGACACTGAAGCTTTCTTT.

The V call is TRBV5-1, the J call TRBJ1-4, with 8 nucleotides matching TRBD1. After removal of 4 bases from V and 6 bases from J, the junction contained 14 bases not matched to a gene. The CDR3 loop spans 17 amino acids. Germline V gene lookup returns CDR1 SGHRS and CDR2 YFSETQ. The CDR3 here is CASSPLPVTGGYEKLFF. CDR3 DNA: TGCGCCAGCAGCCCTCTTCCGGTCACAGGGGGGTATGAAAAACTGTTTTTT.

V usage is TRBV18 and J usage is TRBJ1-4; weak D call: TRBD1 (6 bases). The CDR3 runs to 14 residues. V was pared by 6 bases and J by 7 bases, with 15 bases between. Germline V gene lookup returns CDR1 KGHSH and CDR2 LQKENI. CDR3 sequence: CASSKGRGGEKLFF. CDR3 nucleotides: TGTGCCAGCTCCAAAGGCAGGGGTGGTGAAAAACTGTTTTTT.

The V gene is TRBV6-1, the J gene TRBJ1-1; 7 bases map to TRBD1. Germline-derived CDR1 and CDR2 are MNHNS and SASEGT. Germline trimming cut 6 bases from V and 12 bases from J; bases unmatched to any gene: 13. The length of the CDR3 is 13 residues. In DNA, the CDR3 is TGTGCCAGCAGCCTGGACGGGGACAGTTGGACTTTCTTT. Translating it yields CASSLDGDSWTFF.

The V gene is TRBV30, the J gene TRBJ2-5; 8 bases align to TRBD2. This CDR3 has 15 residues. V shed 0 bases, J shed 5 bases, and the junction held 8 bases outside the gene matches. CDR1 and CDR2 from the germline V gene are GTSNPN and SVGIG (reference sequence). CDR3 in amino acids: CAWSVTGGPRETQYF. CDR3 coding DNA: TGTGCCTGGAGTGTAACGGGGGGGCCTCGGGAGACCCAGTACTTC.

V gene TRBV2 combines with J gene TRBJ1-5; D not resolved. Germline V gene sequence: CDR1 SNHLY, CDR2 FYNNEI. The CDR3 has 14 residues. Trimming left V 4 bases short and J 2 bases short, with 9 bases between. The CDR3: CASSVIRGNQPQHF. The CDR3 region has the DNA TGTGCCAGCAGTGTTATCCGTGGCAATCAGCCCCAGCATTTT.

This chain links TRBV5-6 with TRBJ1-2; D perhaps matches TRBD1 (5 bases). There are 12 residues in the CDR3. V lost 1 base to trimming and J lost 13 bases, with 14 bases between them. CDR1 SGHDT and CDR2 YYEEEE come from the germline V gene. CDR3 residues: CASSLIDGGFTF. DNA of the CDR3: TGTGCCAGCAGCTTGATCGACGGGGGATTCACCTTC. Full variable domain (rest looked up from reference TRBV5-6 and TRBJ1-2): DAGVTQSPTHLIKTRGQQVTLRCSPKSGHDTVSWYQQALGQGPQFIFQYYEEEERQRGNFPDRFSGHQFPNYSSELNVNALLLGDSALYLCASSLIDGGFTFGSGTRLTVV.

This clone was observed a few times. The chain has TRBV13 and TRBJ1-2; 10 positions agree with TRBD1. This CDR3 has 15 amino acids. Germline V lookup: CDR1 PRHDT, CDR2 FYEKMQ (reference sequence). Unmatched junction bases numbered 5, after V lost 3 bases and J lost 4 bases. DNA for the CDR3: TGTGCCAGCAGCTTGGGACAGGGGAGAGTCTATGGCTACACCTTC. This translates into CASSLGQGRVYGYTF.

The V call is TRBV11-3, the J call TRBJ2-1, with 14 bases aligning to TRBD2. V gave up 4 bases and J gave up 9 bases; unmatched junction bases: 5. Germline assignment: CDR1 SGHNT and CDR2 YENEEA. There are 15 residues in the CDR3. CDR3 amino acids: CASSSGTSGRSEQFF. In nucleotides, the CDR3 is TGTGCCAGCAGCTCCGGGACTAGCGGGAGAAGTGAGCAGTTCTTC.

The V call is TRBV6-1, the J call TRBJ1-6, with 12 bases fitting TRBD1. This CDR3 comprises 15 residues. With V trimmed by 2 bases and J by 9 bases, 2 bases remained unmatched. Germline values: CDR1 MNHNS, CDR2 SASEGT. The CDR3 here is CASSEPGQGASPLHF. In DNA, the CDR3 is TGTGCCAGCAGTGAACCGGGACAGGGGGCTTCACCCCTCCACTTT.

The rearrangement links TRBV6-1 to TRBJ2-7; possibly TRBD1 for D (5 bases). CDR3 size: 12 residues. Germline V lookup: CDR1 MNHNS, CDR2 SASEGT. V lost 6 bases, J lost 1 base, and 7 bases lay in between. The DNA of the CDR3 is TGTGCCAGCAGGGACACTTCCTACGAGCAGTACTTC. It translates to CASRDTSYEQYF.

CDR3 protein: CASSMIPTSGIQETQYF. Written as DNA, the CDR3 is TGTGCCAGTAGTATGATCCCCACTAGCGGGATTCAAGAGACCCAGTACTTC. This chain connects TRBV19 to TRBJ2-5; 10 bases are shared with TRBD2. In germline, CDR1 is LNHDA, CDR2 SQIVND (reference sequence). V was clipped by 3 bases and J by 2 bases; unmatched bases: 9. The CDR3 loop spans 17 amino acids. Combining the CDR3 with reference TRBV19 and TRBJ2-5 gives the whole variable domain DGGITQSPKYLFRKEGQNVTLSCEQNLNHDAMYWYRQDPGQGLRLIYYSQIVNDFQKGDIAEGYSVSREKKESFPLTVTSAQKNPTAFYLCASSMIPTSGIQETQYFGPGTRLLVL.

The chain is built from TRBV2 and TRBJ1-6; the match to TRBD1 covers 8 bases. The germline gives CDR1 SNHLY, CDR2 FYNNEI. This CDR3 region has 14 residues. J was trimmed by 6 bases and V by 6 bases; bases with no gene match: 4. CDR3 coding DNA: TGTGCCAGCAGAGGACAGGGACGTAATTCACCCCTCCACTTT. Amino acid sequence: CASRGQGRNSPLHF.

The V call is TRBV4-2, the J call TRBJ2-3; 10 positions match TRBD2. V lost 3 bases, J lost 4 bases, and 10 bases stayed unmatched. Germline V lookup: CDR1 LGHNA, CDR2 YNFKEQ. The CDR3 is made up of 17 amino acids. CDR3 loop: CASSQETTSGASDTQYF. The CDR3 bases are TGTGCCAGCAGCCAGGAGACCACTAGCGGGGCCTCAGATACGCAGTATTTT.

With respect to this clone: At one end the junction does not follow the germline gene, possibly because of a read error. This chain joins TRBV10-2 and TRBJ2-7; TRBD1 matches at 7 bases. This CDR3 contains 17 residues. Germline CDR1 reads WSHSY; CDR2 reads SAAADI. The CDR3 region is CASCDGTRDSKSYEQYF. As DNA, the CDR3 is TGCGCCAGCTGTGACGGAACCCGGGACAGCAAATCCTACGAGCAGTACTTC.

The chain combines TRBV7-2 with TRBJ1-4, with D unclear. CDR3 length equals 15 residues. Germline lookup yields CDR1 SGHTA and CDR2 FQGNSA. Trimming removed 1 base from V and 4 bases from J, with 10 bases in between. The CDR3 protein is CASSLVLGINEKLFF. CDR3 DNA sequence: TGTGCCAGCAGCTTAGTGCTGGGCATTAATGAAAAACTGTTTTTT.

V usage is TRBV2 and J usage is TRBJ1-1, with D maybe TRBD1 (6 bases). Per the germline V gene, CDR1 is SNHLY and CDR2 is FYNNEI. The CDR3 extends over 15 amino acids. V dropped 2 bases and J dropped 3 bases, with 13 bases sitting between them. The CDR3 is CASSEQGPDYTEAFF. Written as DNA, the CDR3 is TGTGCCAGCAGTGAACAGGGGCCAGACTACACTGAAGCTTTCTTT.

The genes are TRBV18 and TRBJ1-4; 10 nucleotides agree with TRBD1. There are 14 residues in the CDR3. Germline CDR1 reads KGHSH; CDR2 reads LQKENI. V lost 3 bases, J lost 5 bases, and 0 bases stayed unmatched. CDR3 amino acids: CASSPGQGNEKLFF. The CDR3 DNA sequence: TGTGCCAGCTCACCGGGACAGGGGAATGAAAAACTGTTTTTT.

This clone was detected a few times. The CDR3 DNA reads as TGTGCCAGCAGATTACTCGACAGTAGCAATCAGCCCCAGCATTTT. Translation gives CASRLLDSSNQPQHF. J is TRBJ1-5 and V is TRBV6-5; the D gene is possibly TRBD1 (5 bases). Germline assignment: CDR1 MNHEY and CDR2 SVGAGI. The CDR3 has 15 amino acids. Trimming took 6 bases from V and 0 from J, leaving 12 bases between them.

This clone was found once. The V gene is TRBV27, the J gene TRBJ2-7; possibly TRBD2 for D (6 bases). V gave up 7 bases and J gave up 1 base, with 11 bases separating them. This CDR3 comprises 13 residues. Germline-derived CDR1 and CDR2 are MNHEY and SMNVEV (reference sequence). CDR3 residues: CASKASVSYEQYF. Written as DNA, the CDR3 is TGTGCCAGCAAGGCTAGCGTATCCTACGAGCAGTACTTC.

This chain joins TRBV10-3 and TRBJ1-2; D is possibly TRBD1 (5 bases). Trimming took off 9 bases at V and 3 bases at J, with 14 bases between the two ends. This CDR3 is built from 13 residues. Germline V gives CDR1 ENHRY, CDR2 SYGVKD. The CDR3 nucleotides read TGTGCCATGAGAGCGGGGGAGGACTATGGCTACACCTTC. Protein product: CAMRAGEDYGYTF.